There are a few counts of the clone carrying this T cell receptor (beta chain). The antigen remains undetermined. This beta chain came through as a stray read in a library set up for alpha chains, and its size says little. Stated time point: sample taken at primary tumor resection. Unsorted whole RNA of tumor, nontumor lung or frozen PBMC was sequenced. These data come from a study of spatial heterogeneity in lung cancer. Study overall: The study consistently detected more beta-chain than alpha-chain sequences. The study observed each unique TCR and UMI combination more than ten times on average in raw reads.

Study results and limitations: Blood carried ubiquitous expanded tumor TCRs more at resection than follow-up.

TCR cDNA molecules each carried a unique molecular identifier. TCRdb re-called the 5' RACE reads through MiXCR, storing one row per CDR3 protein. Of several hundred distinct CDR3 sequences listed, 45% to 60% are singletons. Germline V gene lookup returns CDR1 KGHDR and CDR2 SFDVKD. There are 14 residues in the CDR3. The V end lost 3 bases, the J end lost 3 bases, and 11 bases lay between the germline ends. Sequencing was performed on PBMCs, taken at surgery. The gene calls are TRBV24-1 and TRBJ2-7; maybe TRBD1 (5 bases). The origin of this receptor is a female donor with early-stage non-small cell lung cancer. The CDR3 DNA is TGTGCCACCAGTGATCCCGGCAGGGTCTACGAGCAGTACTTC. Translating it yields CATSDPGRVYEQYF.